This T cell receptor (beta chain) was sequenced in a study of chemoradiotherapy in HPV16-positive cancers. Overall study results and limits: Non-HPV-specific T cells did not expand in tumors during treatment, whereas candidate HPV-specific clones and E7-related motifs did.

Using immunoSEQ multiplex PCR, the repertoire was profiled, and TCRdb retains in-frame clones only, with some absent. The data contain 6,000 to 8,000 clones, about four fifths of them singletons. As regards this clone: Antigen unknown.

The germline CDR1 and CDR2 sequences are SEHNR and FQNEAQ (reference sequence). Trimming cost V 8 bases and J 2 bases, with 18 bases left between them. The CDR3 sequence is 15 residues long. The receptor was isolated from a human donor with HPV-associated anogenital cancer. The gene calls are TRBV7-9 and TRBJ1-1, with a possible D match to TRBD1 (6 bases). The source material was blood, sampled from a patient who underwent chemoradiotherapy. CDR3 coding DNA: TGTGCCAGCGGAGCACTCACAGGGTTCAACACTGAAGCTTTCTTT. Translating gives CASGALTGFNTEAFF.